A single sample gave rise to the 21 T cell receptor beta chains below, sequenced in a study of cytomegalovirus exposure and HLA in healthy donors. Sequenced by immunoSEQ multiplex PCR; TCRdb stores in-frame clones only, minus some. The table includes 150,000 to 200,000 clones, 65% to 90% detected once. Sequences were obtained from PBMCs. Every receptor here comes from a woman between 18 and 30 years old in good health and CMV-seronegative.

The CDR3 sequence is CASSPRQGAYNEQFF. CDR3 DNA sequence: TGTGCCAGCAGCCCCCGACAGGGGGCTTACAATGAGCAGTTCTTC. The chain is built from TRBV7-9 and TRBJ2-1; 10 bases line up with TRBD1. Germline CDR1 SEHNR, CDR2 FQNEAQ (reference sequence). V lost 5 bases and J lost 4; bases outside the gene matches: 5. The CDR3 sequence is 15 residues long. The entire variable domain, with the rest obtained from reference TRBV7-9 and TRBJ2-1, is as follows: DTGVSQNPRHKITKRGQNVTFRCDPISEHNRLYWYRQTLGQGPEFLTYFQNEAQLEKSRLLSDRFSAERPKGSFSTLEIQRTEQGDSAMYLCASSPRQGAYNEQFFGPGTRLTVL.

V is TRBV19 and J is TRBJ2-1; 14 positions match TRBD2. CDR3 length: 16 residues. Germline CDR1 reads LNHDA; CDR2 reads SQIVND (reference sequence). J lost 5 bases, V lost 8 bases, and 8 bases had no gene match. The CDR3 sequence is CASYTPGLAGDNEQFF. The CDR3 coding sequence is TGTGCCAGTTATACTCCGGGACTAGCGGGAGACAATGAGCAGTTCTTC.

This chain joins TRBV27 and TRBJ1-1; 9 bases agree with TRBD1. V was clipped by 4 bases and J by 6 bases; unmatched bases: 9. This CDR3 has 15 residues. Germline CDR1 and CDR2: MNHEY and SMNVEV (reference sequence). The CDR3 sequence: CASSSYRGRGAEAFF. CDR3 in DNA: TGTGCCAGCAGTTCGTACAGGGGGCGCGGGGCTGAAGCTTTCTTT.

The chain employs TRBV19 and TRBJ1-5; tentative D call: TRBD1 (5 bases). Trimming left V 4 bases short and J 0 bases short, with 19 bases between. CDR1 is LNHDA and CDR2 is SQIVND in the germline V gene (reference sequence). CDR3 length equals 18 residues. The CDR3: CASSTATVPLYSNQPQHF. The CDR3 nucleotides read TGTGCCAGTAGTACGGCGACAGTTCCCCTCTATAGCAATCAGCCCCAGCATTTT.

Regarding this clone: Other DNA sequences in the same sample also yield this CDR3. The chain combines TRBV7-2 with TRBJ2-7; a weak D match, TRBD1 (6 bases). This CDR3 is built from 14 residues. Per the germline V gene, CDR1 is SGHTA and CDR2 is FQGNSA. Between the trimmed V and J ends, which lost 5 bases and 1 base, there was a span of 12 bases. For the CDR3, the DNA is TGTGCCAGCAGCAACAACAGGGTTTCCTACGAGCAGTACTTC. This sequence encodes CASSNNRVSYEQYF.

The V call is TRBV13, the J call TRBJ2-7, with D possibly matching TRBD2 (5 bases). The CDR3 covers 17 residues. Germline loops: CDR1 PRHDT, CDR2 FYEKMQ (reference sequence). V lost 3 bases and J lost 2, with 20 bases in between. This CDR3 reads CASSFGSLGGRAYEQYF. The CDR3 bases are TGTGCCAGCAGCTTTGGGTCTCTAGGCGGGCGAGCCTACGAGCAGTACTTC.

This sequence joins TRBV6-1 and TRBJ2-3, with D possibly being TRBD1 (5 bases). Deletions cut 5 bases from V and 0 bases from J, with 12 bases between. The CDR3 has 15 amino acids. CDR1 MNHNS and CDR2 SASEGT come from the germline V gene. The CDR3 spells CASSFRQPSTDTQYF. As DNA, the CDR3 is TGTGCCAGCAGTTTCAGACAGCCGAGCACAGATACGCAGTATTTT.

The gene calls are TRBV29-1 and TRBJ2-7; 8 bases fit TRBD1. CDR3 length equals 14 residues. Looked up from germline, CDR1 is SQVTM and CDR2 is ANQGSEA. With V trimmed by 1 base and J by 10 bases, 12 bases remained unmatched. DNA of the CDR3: TGCAGCGTTGAAGTTCAGACCGGGACAGGAGAACAGTACTTC. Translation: CSVEVQTGTGEQYF.

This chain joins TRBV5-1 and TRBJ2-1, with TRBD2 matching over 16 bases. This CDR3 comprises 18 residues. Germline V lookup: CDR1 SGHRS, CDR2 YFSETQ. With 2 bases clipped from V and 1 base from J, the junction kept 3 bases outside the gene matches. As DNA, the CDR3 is TGCGCCAGCAGCTTCGGGACTAGCGGGAGGGCATCCTACAATGAGCAGTTCTTC. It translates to CASSFGTSGRASYNEQFF.

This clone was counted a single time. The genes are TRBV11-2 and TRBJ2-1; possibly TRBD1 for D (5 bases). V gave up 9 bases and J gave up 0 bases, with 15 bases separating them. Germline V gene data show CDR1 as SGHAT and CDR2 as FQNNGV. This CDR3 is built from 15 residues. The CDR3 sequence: CASLVQAYSYNEQFF. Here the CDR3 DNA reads TGTGCCAGTCTTGTACAGGCTTACTCCTACAATGAGCAGTTCTTC.

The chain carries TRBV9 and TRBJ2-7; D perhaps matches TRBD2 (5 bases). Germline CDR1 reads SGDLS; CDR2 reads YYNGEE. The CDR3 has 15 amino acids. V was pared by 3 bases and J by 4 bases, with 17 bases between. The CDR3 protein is CASSGTSGRGYEQYF. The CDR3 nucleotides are TGTGCCAGCAGCGGCACCTCCGGAAGAGGGTACGAGCAGTACTTC.

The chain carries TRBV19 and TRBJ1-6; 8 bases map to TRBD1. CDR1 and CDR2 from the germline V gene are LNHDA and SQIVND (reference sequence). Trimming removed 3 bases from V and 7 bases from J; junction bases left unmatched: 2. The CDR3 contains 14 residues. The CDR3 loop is CASSIGQGNSPLHF. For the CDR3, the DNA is TGTGCCAGTAGTATTGGACAGGGAAATTCACCCCTCCACTTT.

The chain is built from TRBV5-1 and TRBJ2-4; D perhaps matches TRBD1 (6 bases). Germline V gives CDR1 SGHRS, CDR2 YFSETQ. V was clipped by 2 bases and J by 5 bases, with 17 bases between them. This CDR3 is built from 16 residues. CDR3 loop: CASSLAQGPPENIQYF. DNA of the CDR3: TGCGCCAGCAGCTTAGCTCAGGGGCCCCCGGAAAACATTCAGTACTTC. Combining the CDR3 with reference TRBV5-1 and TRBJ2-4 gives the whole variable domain KAGVTQTPRYLIKTRGQQVTLSCSPISGHRSVSWYQQTPGQGLQFLFEYFSETQRNKGNFPGRFSGRQFSNSRSEMNVSTLELGDSALYLCASSLAQGPPENIQYFGAGTRLSVL.

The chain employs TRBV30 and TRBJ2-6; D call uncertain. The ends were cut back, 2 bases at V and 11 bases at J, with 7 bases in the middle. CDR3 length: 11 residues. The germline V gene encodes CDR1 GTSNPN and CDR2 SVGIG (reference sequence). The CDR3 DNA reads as TGTGCCTGGAGTCCATCGGACGTCCTGACTTTC. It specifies CAWSPSDVLTF. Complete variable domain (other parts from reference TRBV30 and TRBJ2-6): SQTIHQWPATLVQPVGSPLSLECTVEGTSNPNLYWYRQAAGRGLQLLFYSVGIGQISSEVPQNLSASRPQDRQFILSSKKLLLSDSGFYLCAWSPSDVLTFGAGSRLTVL.

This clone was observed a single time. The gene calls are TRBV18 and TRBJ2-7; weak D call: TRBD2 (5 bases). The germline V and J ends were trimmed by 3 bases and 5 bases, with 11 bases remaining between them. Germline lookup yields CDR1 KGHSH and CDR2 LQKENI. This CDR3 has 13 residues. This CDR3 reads CASSPPLGDEQYF. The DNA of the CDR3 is TGTGCCAGCTCACCCCCCTTGGGAGACGAGCAGTACTTC.

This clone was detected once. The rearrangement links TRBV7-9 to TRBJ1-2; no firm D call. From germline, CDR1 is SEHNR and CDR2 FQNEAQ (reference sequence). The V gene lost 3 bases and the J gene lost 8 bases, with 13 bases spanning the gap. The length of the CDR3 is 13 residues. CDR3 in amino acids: CASSFNILEGYTF. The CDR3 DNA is TGTGCCAGCAGCTTTAACATCTTGGAGGGCTACACCTTC.

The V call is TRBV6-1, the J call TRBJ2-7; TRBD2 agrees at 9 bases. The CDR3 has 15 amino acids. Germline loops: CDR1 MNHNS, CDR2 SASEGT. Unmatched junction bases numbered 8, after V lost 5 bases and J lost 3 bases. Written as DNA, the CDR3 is TGTGCCAGCAGTCCGCTAGCGGGGAAACTCTACGAGCAGTACTTC. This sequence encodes CASSPLAGKLYEQYF.

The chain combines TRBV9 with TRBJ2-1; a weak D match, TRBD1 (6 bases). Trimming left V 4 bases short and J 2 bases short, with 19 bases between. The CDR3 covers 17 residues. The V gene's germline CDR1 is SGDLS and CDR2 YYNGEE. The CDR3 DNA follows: TGTGCCAGCAGCCCCCCTGGTAGGGCAGGGGCCTACAATGAGCAGTTCTTC. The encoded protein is CASSPPGRAGAYNEQFF.

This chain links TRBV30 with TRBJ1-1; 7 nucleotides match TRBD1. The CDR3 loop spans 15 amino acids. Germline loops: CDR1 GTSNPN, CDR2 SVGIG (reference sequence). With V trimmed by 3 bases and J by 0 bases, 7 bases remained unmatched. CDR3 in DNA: TGTGCCTGGAGGGTAAAGACAGGGATGAACACTGAAGCTTTCTTT. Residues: CAWRVKTGMNTEAFF. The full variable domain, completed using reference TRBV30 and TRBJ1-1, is SQTIHQWPATLVQPVGSPLSLECTVEGTSNPNLYWYRQAAGRGLQLLFYSVGIGQISSEVPQNLSASRPQDRQFILSSKKLLLSDSGFYLCAWRVKTGMNTEAFFGQGTRLTVV.

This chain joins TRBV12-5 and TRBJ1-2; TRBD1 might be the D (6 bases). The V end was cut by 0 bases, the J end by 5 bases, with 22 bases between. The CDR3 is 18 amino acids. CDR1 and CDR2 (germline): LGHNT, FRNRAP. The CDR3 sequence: CASGLVYRDGLRLYGYTF. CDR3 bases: TGTGCTAGTGGTTTGGTATACAGGGATGGACTCCGCTTATATGGCTACACCTTC. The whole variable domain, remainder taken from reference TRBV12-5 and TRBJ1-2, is DARVTQTPRHKVTEMGQEVTMRCQPILGHNTVFWYRQTMMQGLELLAYFRNRAPLDDSGMPKDRFSAEMPDATLATLKIQPSEPRDSAVYFCASGLVYRDGLRLYGYTFGSGTRLTVV.

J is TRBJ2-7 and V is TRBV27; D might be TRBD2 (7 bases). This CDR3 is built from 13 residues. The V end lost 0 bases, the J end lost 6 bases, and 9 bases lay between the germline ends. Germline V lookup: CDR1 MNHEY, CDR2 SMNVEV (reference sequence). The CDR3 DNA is TGTGCCAGCAGTTTATCGGGGGGGGCCGAGCAGTACTTC. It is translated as CASSLSGGAEQYF.